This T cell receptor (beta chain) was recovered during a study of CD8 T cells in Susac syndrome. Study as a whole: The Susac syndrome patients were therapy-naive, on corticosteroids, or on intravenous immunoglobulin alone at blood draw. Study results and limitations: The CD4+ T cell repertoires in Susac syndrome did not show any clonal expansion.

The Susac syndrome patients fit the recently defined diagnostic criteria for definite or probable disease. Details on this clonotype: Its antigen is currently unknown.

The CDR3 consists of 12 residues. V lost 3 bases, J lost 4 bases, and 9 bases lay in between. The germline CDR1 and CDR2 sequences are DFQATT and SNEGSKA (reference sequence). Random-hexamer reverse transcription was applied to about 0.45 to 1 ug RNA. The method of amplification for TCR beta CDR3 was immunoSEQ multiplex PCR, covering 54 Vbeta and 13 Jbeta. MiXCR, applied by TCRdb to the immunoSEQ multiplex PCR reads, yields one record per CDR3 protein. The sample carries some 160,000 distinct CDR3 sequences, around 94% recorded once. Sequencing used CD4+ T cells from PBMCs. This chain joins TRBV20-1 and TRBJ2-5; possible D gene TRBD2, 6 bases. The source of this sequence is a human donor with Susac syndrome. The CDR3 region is CSASSGIETQYF. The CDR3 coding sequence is TGCAGTGCTAGTAGCGGAATAGAGACCCAGTACTTC.